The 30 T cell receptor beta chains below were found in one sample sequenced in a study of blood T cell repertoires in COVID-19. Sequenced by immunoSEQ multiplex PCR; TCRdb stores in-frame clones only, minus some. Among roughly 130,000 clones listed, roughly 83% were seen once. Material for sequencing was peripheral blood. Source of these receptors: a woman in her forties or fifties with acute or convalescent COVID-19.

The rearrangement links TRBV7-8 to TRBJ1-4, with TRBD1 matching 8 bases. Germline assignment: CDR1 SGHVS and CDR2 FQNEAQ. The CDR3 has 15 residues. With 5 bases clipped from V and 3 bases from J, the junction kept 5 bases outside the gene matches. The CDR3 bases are TGTGCCAGCAGCGCTACACAGGGGGCTAATGAAAAACTGTTTTTT. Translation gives CASSATQGANEKLFF.

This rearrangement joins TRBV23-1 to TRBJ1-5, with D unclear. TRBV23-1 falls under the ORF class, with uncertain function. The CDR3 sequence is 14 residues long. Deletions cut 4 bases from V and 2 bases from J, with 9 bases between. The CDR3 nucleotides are TGCGCCAGCAGTCCTAGGTTGCGCAATCAGCCCCAGCATTTT. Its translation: CASSPRLRNQPQHF.

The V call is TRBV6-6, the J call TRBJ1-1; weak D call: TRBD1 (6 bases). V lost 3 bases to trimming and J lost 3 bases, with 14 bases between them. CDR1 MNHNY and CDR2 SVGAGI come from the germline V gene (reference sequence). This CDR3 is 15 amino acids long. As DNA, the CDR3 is TGTGCCAGCAGTTATGTGGCAGGGGCCGACACTGAAGCTTTCTTT. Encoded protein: CASSYVAGADTEAFF.

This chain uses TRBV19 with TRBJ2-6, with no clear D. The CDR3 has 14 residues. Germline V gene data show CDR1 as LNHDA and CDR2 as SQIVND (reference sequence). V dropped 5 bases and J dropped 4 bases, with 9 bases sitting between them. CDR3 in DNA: TGTGCCAGTAGTTTCCAGTCGGGGGCCAACGTCCTGACTTTC. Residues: CASSFQSGANVLTF. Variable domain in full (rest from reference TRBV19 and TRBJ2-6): DGGITQSPKYLFRKEGQNVTLSCEQNLNHDAMYWYRQDPGQGLRLIYYSQIVNDFQKGDIAEGYSVSREKKESFPLTVTSAQKNPTAFYLCASSFQSGANVLTFGAGSRLTVL.

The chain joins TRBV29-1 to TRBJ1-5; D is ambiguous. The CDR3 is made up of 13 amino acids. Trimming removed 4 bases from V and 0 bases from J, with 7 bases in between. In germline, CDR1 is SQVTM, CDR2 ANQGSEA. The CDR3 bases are TGCAGCGTTGGTGCAGATAGCAATCAGCCCCAGCATTTT. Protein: CSVGADSNQPQHF.

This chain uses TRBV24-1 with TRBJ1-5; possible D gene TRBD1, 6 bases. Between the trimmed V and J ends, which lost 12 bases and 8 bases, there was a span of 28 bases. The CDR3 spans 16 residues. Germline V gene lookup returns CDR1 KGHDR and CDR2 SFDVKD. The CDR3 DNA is TGTGCCCCCCTTCTTCCTTGGAGACAGGCCCGAGAGCCCCAGCATTTT. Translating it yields CAPLLPWRQAREPQHF.

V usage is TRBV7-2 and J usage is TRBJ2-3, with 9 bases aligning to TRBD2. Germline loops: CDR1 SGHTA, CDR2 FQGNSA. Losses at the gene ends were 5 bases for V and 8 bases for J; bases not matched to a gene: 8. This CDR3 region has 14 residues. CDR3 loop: CASSDVAGVRTQYF. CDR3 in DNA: TGTGCCAGCAGCGACGTAGCGGGGGTGCGTACGCAGTATTTT.

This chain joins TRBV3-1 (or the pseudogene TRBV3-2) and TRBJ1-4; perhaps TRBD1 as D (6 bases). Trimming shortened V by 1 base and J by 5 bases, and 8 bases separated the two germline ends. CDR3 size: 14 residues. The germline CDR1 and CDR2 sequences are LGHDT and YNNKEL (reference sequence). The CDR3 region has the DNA TGTGCCAGCAGCCAAGGGACAGTCAATGAAAAACTGTTTTTT. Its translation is CASSQGTVNEKLFF.

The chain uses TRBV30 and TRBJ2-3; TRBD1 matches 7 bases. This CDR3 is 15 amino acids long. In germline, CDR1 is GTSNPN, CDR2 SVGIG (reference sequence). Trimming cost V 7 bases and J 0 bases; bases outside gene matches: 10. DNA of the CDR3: TGTGCCTTGACAGGGTCCGCTTTCAGCACAGATACGCAGTATTTT. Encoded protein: CALTGSAFSTDTQYF.

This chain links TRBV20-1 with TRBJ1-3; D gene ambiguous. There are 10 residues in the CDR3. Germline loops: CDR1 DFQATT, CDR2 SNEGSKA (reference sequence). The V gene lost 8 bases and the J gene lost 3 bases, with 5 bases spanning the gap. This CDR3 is CSPVGNTIYF. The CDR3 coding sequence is TGCAGTCCCGTTGGAAACACCATATATTTT.

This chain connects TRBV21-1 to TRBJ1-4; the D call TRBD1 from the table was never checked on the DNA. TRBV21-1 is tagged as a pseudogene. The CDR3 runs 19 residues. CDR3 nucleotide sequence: TGTGCCAGCAGCAAAACCCCTCACAGGGGGCTTGCAACTAATGAAAAACTGTTTTTT. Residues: CASSKTPHRGLATNEKLFF.

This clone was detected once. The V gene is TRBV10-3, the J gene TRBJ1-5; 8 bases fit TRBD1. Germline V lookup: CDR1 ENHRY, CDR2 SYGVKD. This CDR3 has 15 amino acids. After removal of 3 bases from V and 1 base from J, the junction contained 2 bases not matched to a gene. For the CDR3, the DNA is TGTGCCATCAGTGACAGGGGGCCGAGCAATCAGCCCCAGCATTTT. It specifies CAISDRGPSNQPQHF.

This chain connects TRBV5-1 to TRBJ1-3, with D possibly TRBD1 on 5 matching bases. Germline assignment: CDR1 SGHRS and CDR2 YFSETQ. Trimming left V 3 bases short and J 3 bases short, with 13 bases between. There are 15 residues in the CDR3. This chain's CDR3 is CASSSEGKGGNTIYF. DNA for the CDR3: TGCGCCAGCAGCTCGGAGGGGAAGGGTGGAAACACCATATATTTT.

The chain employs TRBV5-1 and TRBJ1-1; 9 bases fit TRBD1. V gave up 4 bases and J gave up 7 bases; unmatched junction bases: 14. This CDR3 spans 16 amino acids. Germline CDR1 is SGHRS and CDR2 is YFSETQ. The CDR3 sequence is CASSTLKTGGKNEAFF. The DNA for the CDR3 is TGCGCCAGCAGCACCCTCAAGACAGGGGGAAAAAATGAAGCTTTCTTT.

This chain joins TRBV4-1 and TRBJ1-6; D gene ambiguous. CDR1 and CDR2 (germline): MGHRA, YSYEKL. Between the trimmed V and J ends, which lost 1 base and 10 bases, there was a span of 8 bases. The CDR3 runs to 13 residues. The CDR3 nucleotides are TGCGCCAGCAGCCAAGCAAGCGGATCACCCCTCCACTTT. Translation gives CASSQASGSPLHF.

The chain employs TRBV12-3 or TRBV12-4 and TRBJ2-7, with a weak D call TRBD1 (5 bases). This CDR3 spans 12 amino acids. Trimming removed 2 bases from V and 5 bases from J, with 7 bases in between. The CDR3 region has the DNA TGTGCCAGCAGTTTACAGGGAAACGAGCAGTACTTC. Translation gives CASSLQGNEQYF.

CDR3 in DNA: TGTGCCAGCAGCTTAAACGGTTATGGCTACACCTTC. Its protein product is CASSLNGYGYTF. The chain is built from TRBV7-9 and TRBJ1-2; D is unresolved. Germline V lookup: CDR1 SEHNR, CDR2 FQNEAQ (reference sequence). The CDR3 is made up of 12 amino acids. The V end lost 2 bases, the J end lost 5 bases, and 6 bases lay between the germline ends. The variable domain in full, with the rest retrieved from reference TRBV7-9 and TRBJ1-2, is DTGVSQNPRHKITKRGQNVTFRCDPISEHNRLYWYRQTLGQGPEFLTYFQNEAQLEKSRLLSDRFSAERPKGSFSTLEIQRTEQGDSAMYLCASSLNGYGYTFGSGTRLTVV.

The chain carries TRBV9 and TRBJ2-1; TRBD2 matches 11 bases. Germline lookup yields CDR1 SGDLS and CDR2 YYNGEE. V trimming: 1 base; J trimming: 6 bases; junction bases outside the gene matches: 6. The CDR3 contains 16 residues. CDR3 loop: CASSVTGSGGVNEQFF. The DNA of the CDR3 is TGTGCCAGCAGCGTAACAGGTAGCGGGGGGGTCAATGAGCAGTTCTTC.

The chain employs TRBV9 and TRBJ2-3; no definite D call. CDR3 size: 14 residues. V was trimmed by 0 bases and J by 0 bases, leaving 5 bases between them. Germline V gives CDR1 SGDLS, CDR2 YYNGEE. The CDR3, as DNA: TGTGCCAGCAGCGTAGCGACTAGCACAGATACGCAGTATTTT. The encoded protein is CASSVATSTDTQYF.

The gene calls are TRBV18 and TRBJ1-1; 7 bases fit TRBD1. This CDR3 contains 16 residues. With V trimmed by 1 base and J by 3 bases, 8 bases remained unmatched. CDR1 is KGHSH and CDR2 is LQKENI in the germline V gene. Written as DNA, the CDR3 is TGTGCCAGCTCACCACAAAGGGGGCTGGGGGACACTGAAGCTTTCTTT. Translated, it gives CASSPQRGLGDTEAFF.

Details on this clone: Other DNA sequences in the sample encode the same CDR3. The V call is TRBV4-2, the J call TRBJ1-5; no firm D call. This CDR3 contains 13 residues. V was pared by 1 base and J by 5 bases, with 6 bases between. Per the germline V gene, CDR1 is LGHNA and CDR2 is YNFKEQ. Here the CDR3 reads CASSQGVDQPQHF. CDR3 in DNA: TGTGCCAGCAGCCAAGGAGTGGATCAGCCCCAGCATTTT.

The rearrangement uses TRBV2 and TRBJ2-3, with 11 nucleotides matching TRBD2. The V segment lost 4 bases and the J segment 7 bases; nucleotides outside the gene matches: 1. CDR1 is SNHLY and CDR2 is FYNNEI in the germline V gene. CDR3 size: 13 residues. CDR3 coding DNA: TGTGCCAGCAGTGTAGCGGGGGGGAATACGCAGTATTTT. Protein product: CASSVAGGNTQYF.

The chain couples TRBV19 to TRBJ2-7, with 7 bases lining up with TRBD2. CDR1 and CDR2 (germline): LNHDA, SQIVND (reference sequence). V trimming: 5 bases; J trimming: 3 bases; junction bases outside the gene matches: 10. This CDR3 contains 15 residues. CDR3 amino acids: CASSLKAGPVYEQYF. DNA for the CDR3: TGTGCCAGTAGTCTAAAAGCGGGGCCGGTCTACGAGCAGTACTTC.

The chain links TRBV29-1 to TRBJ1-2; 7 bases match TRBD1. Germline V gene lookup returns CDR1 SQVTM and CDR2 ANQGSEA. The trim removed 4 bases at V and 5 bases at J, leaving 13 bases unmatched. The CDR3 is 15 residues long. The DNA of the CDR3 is TGCAGCGTTGGTTTAGTGGGACAGATAAAATATGGCTACACCTTC. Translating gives CSVGLVGQIKYGYTF.

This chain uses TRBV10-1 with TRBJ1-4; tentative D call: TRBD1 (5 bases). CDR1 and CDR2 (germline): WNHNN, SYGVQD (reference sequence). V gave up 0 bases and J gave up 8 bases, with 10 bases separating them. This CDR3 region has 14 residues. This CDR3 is CASSESGGEEKLFF. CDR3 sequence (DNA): TGCGCCAGCAGTGAGTCCGGGGGAGAAGAAAAACTGTTTTTT.

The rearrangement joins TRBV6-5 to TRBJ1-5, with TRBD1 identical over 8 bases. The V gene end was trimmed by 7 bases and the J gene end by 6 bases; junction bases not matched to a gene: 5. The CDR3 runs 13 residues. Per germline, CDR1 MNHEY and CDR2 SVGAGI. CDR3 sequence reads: CASNRQGFQPQHF. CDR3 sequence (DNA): TGTGCCAGCAACAGACAGGGGTTTCAGCCCCAGCATTTT.

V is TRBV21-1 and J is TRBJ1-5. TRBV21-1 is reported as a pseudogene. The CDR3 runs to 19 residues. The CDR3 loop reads CASSKGGRGRFNSNQPQHF. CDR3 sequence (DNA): TGTGCCAGCAGCAAAGGAGGGAGGGGTAGGTTTAATAGCAATCAGCCCCAGCATTTT.

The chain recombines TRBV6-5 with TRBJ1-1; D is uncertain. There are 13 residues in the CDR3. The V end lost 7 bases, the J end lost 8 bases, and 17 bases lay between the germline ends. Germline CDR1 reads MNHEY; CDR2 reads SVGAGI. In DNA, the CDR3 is TGTGCCAGCACTCCAGCAGGAGCGGGAGAAGCTTTCTTT. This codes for CASTPAGAGEAFF.

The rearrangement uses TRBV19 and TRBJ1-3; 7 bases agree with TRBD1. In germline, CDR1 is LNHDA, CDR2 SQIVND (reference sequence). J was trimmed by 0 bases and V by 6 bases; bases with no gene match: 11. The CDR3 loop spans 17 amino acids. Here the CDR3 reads CASRISRDSSSGNTIYF. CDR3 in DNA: TGTGCCAGTAGGATAAGCCGGGACAGCAGCTCTGGAAACACCATATATTTT.

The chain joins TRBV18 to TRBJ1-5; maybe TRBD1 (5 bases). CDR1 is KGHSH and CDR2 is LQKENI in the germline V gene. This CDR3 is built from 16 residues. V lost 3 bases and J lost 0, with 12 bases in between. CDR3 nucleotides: TGTGCCAGCTCACCGGGTCAGGGTCCTAGCAATCAGCCCCAGCATTTT. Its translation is CASSPGQGPSNQPQHF. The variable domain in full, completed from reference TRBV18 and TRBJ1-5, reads NAGVMQNPRHLVRRRGQEARLRCSPMKGHSHVYWYRQLPEEGLKFMVYLQKENIIDESGMPKERFSAEFPKEGPSILRIQQVVRGDSAAYFCASSPGQGPSNQPQHFGDGTRLSIL.